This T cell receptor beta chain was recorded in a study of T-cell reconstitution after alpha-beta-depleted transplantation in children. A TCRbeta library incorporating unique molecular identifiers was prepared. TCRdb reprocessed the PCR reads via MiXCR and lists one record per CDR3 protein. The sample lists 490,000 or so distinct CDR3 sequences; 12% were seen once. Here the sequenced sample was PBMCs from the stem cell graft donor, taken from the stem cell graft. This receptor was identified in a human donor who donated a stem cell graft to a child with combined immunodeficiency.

The CDR3 loop is CASSSRRLAGGDNEQFF. The DNA of the CDR3 is TGTGCCAGCAGCTCTAGGCGGCTAGCGGGGGGGGACAATGAGCAGTTCTTC. This chain uses TRBV7-2 with TRBJ2-1; 12 bases match TRBD2. Losses at the gene ends were 4 bases for V and 5 bases for J; bases not matched to a gene: 9. The CDR3 has 17 amino acids. The germline V gene encodes CDR1 SGHTA and CDR2 FQGNSA.